These 10 T cell receptor beta chains were sequenced from one sample in a study of cytomegalovirus exposure and HLA in healthy donors. TCRdb keeps only in-frame clones here, not all; method: immunoSEQ multiplex PCR. The data hold tens of thousands of clones, with about 96% observed a single time. Sequencing was performed on PBMCs. The receptor set was obtained from a man younger than 35 in good health and CMV-seronegative.

V gene TRBV10-3 combines with J gene TRBJ2-2, with 14 bases identical to TRBD2. V gave up 6 bases and J gave up 4 bases; unmatched junction bases: 7. Germline CDR1 reads ENHRY; CDR2 reads SYGVKD. The CDR3 has 17 residues. The CDR3 sequence is CAISGTSGSKGTGELFF. For the CDR3, the DNA is TGTGCCATCAGCGGGACTAGCGGGAGTAAGGGCACCGGGGAGCTGTTTTTT.

This chain connects TRBV6-5 to TRBJ2-2; D perhaps matches TRBD1 (5 bases). The CDR3 is made up of 12 amino acids. Trimming cost V 6 bases and J 7 bases, with 9 bases left between them. The germline CDR1 and CDR2 sequences are MNHEY and SVGAGI. The CDR3 spells CASRGLVGELFF. The CDR3, as DNA: TGTGCCAGCAGGGGGCTGGTCGGGGAGCTGTTTTTT.

The chain links TRBV7-6 to TRBJ2-1, with 10 bases that match TRBD2. Per germline, CDR1 SGHVS and CDR2 FNYEAQ. The CDR3 spans 19 residues. The V and J ends lost 5 bases and 2 bases, in that order; junction bases with no gene match: 15. The CDR3 nucleotides read TGTGCCAGCAGCCAACGTAAACCTTCTAGCGGGAGTACCTACAATGAGCAGTTCTTC. Amino acids: CASSQRKPSSGSTYNEQFF.

The genes are TRBV6-5 and TRBJ2-5; 8 nucleotides match TRBD2. The V gene's germline CDR1 is MNHEY and CDR2 SVGAGI. After removal of 1 base from V and 4 bases from J, the junction contained 5 bases not matched to a gene. The CDR3 loop spans 15 amino acids. Written as DNA, the CDR3 is TGTGCCAGCAGTTACTTAAGCGGGAGTAGAGAGACCCAGTACTTC. The encoded protein is CASSYLSGSRETQYF.

The J gene is TRBJ2-3, the V gene TRBV19; the D gene is possibly TRBD2 (5 bases). The CDR3 covers 15 residues. Germline loops: CDR1 LNHDA, CDR2 SQIVND (reference sequence). V was clipped by 3 bases and J by 2 bases, with 12 bases between them. The CDR3 sequence is CASSIGAGHTDTQYF. CDR3 bases: TGTGCCAGTAGTATTGGCGCGGGCCACACAGATACGCAGTATTTT.

This rearrangement joins TRBV6-5 to TRBJ2-4, with D perhaps TRBD1 (5 bases). V dropped 5 bases and J dropped 14 bases, with 13 bases sitting between them. Germline V gives CDR1 MNHEY, CDR2 SVGAGI. The CDR3 length is 11 residues. The DNA for the CDR3 is TGTGCCAGCAGTGCAGACAGCACAAAGTACTTC. Its protein is CASSADSTKYF.

The genes are TRBV5-6 and TRBJ2-5; a weak D match, TRBD2 (7 bases). V lost 0 bases, J lost 5 bases, and 14 bases lay in between. The CDR3 totals 15 residues. Germline assignment: CDR1 SGHDT and CDR2 YYEEEE. The CDR3 nucleotides are TGTGCCAGCAGCTTGGAGGGGGGGCGCGGGGAGACCCAGTACTTC. It translates to CASSLEGGRGETQYF.

CDR3 in amino acids: CASSVGAGGGNEKLFF. As DNA, the CDR3 is TGTGCCAGCAGTGTCGGCGCGGGCGGGGGTAATGAAAAACTGTTTTTT. This chain uses TRBV6-1 with TRBJ1-4, with a possible D match to TRBD1 (5 bases). Trimming cost V 4 bases and J 4 bases, with 16 bases left between them. There are 16 residues in the CDR3. Germline-derived CDR1 and CDR2 are MNHNS and SASEGT.

This rearrangement joins TRBV29-1 to TRBJ2-7; D is undetermined. The V end was cut by 6 bases, the J end by 0 bases, with 12 bases between. The V gene's germline CDR1 is SQVTM and CDR2 ANQGSEA. The CDR3 length is 13 residues. CDR3 sequence: CSVVSELSYEQYF. The CDR3 DNA reads TGCAGCGTCGTCAGCGAACTCTCCTACGAGCAGTACTTC.

The rearrangement links TRBV10-2 to TRBJ1-1; D uncertain. Germline CDR1 is WSHSY and CDR2 is SAAADI. The CDR3 length is 11 residues. V gave up 1 base and J gave up 8 bases, with 5 bases separating them. CDR3 DNA: TGCGCCAGCAGTGAGTTGTTAGAAGCTTTCTTT. Protein product: CASSELLEAFF.